The clone carrying this T cell receptor (beta chain) was detected once. Its matching antigen is unknown. The sample originates from a study of shared clonotypes between healthy human individuals. Into CD45RA+ naive and CD45RA-negative memory subsets, the CD4+ cells were split. This was a deep-level run. Study processing details: Filtering differed because ImmunoSEQ produced junction-only sequences that carried no quality scores. TCRdb keeps only in-frame clones here, not all; method: immunoSEQ multiplex PCR. That table gives V, J and clone size, and the DNA gave D and trimming. The profile shows about 1.1 million clones, around 77% of them singletons. Germline loops: CDR1 LGHNA, CDR2 YSLEER. The V end lost 3 bases, the J end lost 1 base, and 13 bases lay between the germline ends. The CDR3 spans 16 residues. General observations from the study: It was the few donors that limited the genetic and exposure-history diversity represented.

Specimen: memory CD4+ T cells from PBMCs. Subset of the sample: CD45RA-negative fraction. This receptor was obtained from a man between 18 and 35 years old in good health. Some clones in this sample may be carry-over from other donors' samples. This chain connects TRBV4-3 to TRBJ2-1; maybe TRBD2 (5 bases). The CDR3 is CASSHALAASYNEQFF. The CDR3, as DNA: TGCGCCAGCAGCCATGCTCTAGCTGCTTCCTACAATGAGCAGTTCTTC.